The following is a T cell receptor beta chain sequence with its context. Its antigen is unidentified. The CDR3 sequence is 16 residues long. The germline CDR1 and CDR2 sequences are LGHNA and YSLEER. Trimming removed 3 bases from V and 2 bases from J, with 17 bases in between. The source of the sample is a study of shared clonotypes between healthy human individuals. Whole-study context: CD4 naive and CD4 memory each took three plates per donor, while CD8 naive took two and CD8 memory one. Study observations and caveats: Lower generation probabilities were found for non-shared clonotypes than for those shared by all four donors.

Profiled with immunoSEQ multiplex PCR; TCRdb holds only in-frame clones, not every one. This table has about 2.4 million clones, more than 85% appearing once. Healthy HIV-negative adults with no recent acute infections or vaccinations were recruited as donors. The source is a young man in good health. Some clones in this sample may be carry-over from other donors' samples. V and J are TRBV4-3 and TRBJ2-7, with D possibly being TRBD1 (6 bases). Sequencing input: naive CD4+ T cells from PBMCs. Specified subset: CD45RA+ positively selected. The CDR3 spells CASSQGATGIPYEQYF. Written as DNA, the CDR3 is TGCGCCAGCAGCCAGGGAGCTACAGGGATTCCCTACGAGCAGTACTTC.